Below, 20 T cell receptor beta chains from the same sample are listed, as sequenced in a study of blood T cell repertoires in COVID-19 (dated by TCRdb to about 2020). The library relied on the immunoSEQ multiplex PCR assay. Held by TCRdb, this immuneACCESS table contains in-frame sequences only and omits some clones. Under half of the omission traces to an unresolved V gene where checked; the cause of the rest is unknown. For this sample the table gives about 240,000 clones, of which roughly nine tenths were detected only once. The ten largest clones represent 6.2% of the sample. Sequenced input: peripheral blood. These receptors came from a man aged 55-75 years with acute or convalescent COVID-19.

DNA of the CDR3: TGCGCCAGCAGCTTGTTAGATAGTGAGGGTGGCTACACCTTC. Amino acids: CASSLLDSEGGYTF. This chain links TRBV5-1 with TRBJ1-2; the D is unclear. The CDR3 contains 14 residues. The V end lost 1 base, the J end lost 7 bases, and 14 bases lay between the germline ends. CDR1 and CDR2 from the germline V gene are SGHRS and YFSETQ.

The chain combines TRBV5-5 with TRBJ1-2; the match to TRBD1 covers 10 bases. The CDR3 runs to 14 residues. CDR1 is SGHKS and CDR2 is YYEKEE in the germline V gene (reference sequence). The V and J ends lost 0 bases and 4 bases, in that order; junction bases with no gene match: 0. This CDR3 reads CASSLGQGAYGYTF. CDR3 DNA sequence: TGTGCCAGCAGCTTGGGACAGGGGGCCTATGGCTACACCTTC.

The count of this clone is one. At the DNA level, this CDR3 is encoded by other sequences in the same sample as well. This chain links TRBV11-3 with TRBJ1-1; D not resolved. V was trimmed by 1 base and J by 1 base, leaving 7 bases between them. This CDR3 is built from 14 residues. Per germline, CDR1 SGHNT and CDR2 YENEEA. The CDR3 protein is CASSLVRGNTEAFF. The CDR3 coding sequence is TGTGCCAGCAGCTTAGTACGGGGGAACACTGAAGCTTTCTTT.

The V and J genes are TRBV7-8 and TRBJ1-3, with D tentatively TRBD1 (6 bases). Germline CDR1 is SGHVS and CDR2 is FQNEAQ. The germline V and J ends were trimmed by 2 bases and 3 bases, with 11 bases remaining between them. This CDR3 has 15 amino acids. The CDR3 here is CASSLTRGFGNTIYF. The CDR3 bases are TGTGCCAGCAGCTTAACCAGGGGCTTTGGAAACACCATATATTTT.

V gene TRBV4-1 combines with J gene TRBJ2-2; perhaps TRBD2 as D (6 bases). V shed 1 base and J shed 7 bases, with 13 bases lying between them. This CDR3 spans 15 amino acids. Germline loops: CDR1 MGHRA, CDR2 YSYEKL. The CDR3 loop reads CASSQVHGRSGELFF. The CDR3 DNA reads TGCGCCAGCAGCCAAGTCCACGGGAGAAGCGGGGAGCTGTTTTTT.

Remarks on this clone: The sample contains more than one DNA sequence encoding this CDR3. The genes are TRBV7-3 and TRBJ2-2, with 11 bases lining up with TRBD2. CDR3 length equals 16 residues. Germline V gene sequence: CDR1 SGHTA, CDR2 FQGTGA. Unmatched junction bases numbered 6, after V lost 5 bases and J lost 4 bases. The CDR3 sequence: CASSLRLAGSTGELFF. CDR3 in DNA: TGTGCCAGCAGCCTCCGACTAGCGGGATCCACCGGGGAGCTGTTTTTT.

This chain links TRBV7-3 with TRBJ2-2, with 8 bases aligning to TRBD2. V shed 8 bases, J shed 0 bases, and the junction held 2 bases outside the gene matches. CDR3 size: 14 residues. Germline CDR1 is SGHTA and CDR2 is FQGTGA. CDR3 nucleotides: TGTGCCAGCGGAGCGGGAGCGAACACCGGGGAGCTGTTTTTT. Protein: CASGAGANTGELFF.

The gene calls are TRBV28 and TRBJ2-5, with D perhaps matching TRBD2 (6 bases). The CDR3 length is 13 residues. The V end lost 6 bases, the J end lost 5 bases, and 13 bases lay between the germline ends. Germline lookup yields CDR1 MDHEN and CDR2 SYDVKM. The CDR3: CASSQAGWETQYF. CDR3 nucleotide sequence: TGTGCCAGCAGCCAGGCGGGGTGGGAGACCCAGTACTTC.

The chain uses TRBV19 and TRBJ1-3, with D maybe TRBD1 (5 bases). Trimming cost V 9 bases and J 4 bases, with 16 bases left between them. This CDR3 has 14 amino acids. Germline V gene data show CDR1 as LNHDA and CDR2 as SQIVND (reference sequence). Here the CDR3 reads CASGGAVGGNTIYF. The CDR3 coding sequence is TGTGCCAGCGGAGGGGCGGTAGGCGGAAACACCATATATTTT.

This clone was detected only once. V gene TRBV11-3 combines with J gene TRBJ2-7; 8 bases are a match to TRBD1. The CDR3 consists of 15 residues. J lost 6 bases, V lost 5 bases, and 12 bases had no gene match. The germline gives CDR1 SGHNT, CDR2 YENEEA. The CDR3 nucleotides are TGTGCCAGCAGCCCGCGGCTGGGACAGGTTAGCGAGCAGTACTTC. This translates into CASSPRLGQVSEQYF.

The CDR3 region is CASTPGTGVQPQHF. The CDR3, as DNA: TGTGCCAGTACTCCCGGGACAGGGGTTCAGCCCCAGCATTTT. The rearrangement joins TRBV19 to TRBJ1-5; 10 bases align to TRBD1. Looked up from germline, CDR1 is LNHDA and CDR2 is SQIVND (reference sequence). The CDR3 contains 14 residues. V dropped 7 bases and J dropped 6; count of bases not matched to a gene: 6.

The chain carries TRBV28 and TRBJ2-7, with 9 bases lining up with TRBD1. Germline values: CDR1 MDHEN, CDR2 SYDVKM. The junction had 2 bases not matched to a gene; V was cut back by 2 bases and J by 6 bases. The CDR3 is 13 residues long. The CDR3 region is CASSLPTGGEQYF. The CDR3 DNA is TGTGCCAGCAGTTTACCGACAGGGGGCGAGCAGTACTTC. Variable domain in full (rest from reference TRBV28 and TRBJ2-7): DVKVTQSSRYLVKRTGEKVFLECVQDMDHENMFWYRQDPGLGLRLIYFSYDVKMKEKGDIPEGYSVSREKKERFSLILESASTNQTSMYLCASSLPTGGEQYFGPGTRLTVT.

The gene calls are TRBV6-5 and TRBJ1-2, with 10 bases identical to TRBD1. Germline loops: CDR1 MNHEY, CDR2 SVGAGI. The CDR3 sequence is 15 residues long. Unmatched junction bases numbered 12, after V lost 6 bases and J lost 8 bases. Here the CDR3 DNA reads TGTGCCAGCAGCCGAGCTTGGACAGGGGGTGGAGGCTACACCTTC. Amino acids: CASSRAWTGGGGYTF.

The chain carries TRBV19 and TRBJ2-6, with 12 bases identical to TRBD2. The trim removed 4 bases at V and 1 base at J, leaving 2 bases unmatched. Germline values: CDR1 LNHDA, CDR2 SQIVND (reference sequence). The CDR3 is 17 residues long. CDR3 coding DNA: TGTGCCAGTAGTAGACTAGCGGGAGTATCTGGGGCCAACGTCCTGACTTTC. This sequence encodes CASSRLAGVSGANVLTF.

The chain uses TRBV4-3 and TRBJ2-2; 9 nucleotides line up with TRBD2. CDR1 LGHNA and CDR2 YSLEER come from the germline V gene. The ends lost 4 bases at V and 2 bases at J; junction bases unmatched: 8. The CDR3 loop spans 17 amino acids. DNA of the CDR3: TGCGCCAGCAGCCTAAAACCGGGACTAGCAAACACCGGGGAGCTGTTTTTT. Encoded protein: CASSLKPGLANTGELFF.

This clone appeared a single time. The CDR3 here is CAWSGPGSGELFF. The CDR3 DNA is TGTGCCTGGAGTGGCCCGGGAAGCGGGGAGCTGTTTTTT. The V call is TRBV30, the J call TRBJ2-2, with D tentatively TRBD2 (5 bases). In germline, CDR1 is GTSNPN, CDR2 SVGIG (reference sequence). V shed 1 base and J shed 7 bases, with 10 bases lying between them. The CDR3 length is 13 residues. The full variable domain, its missing parts supplied by reference TRBV30 and TRBJ2-2, is SQTIHQWPATLVQPVGSPLSLECTVEGTSNPNLYWYRQAAGRGLQLLFYSVGIGQISSEVPQNLSASRPQDRQFILSSKKLLLSDSGFYLCAWSGPGSGELFFGEGSRLTVL.

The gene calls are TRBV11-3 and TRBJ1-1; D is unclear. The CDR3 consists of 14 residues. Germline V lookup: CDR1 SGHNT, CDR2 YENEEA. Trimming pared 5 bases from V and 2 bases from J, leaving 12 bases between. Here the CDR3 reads CASSTLTRNTEAFF. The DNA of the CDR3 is TGTGCCAGCAGCACCCTGACAAGAAACACTGAAGCTTTCTTT.

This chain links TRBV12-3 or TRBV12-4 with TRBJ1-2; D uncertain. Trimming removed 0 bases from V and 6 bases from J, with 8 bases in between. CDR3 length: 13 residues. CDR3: CASSLARTDGYTF. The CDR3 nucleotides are TGTGCCAGCAGTTTAGCGCGAACGGATGGCTACACCTTC.

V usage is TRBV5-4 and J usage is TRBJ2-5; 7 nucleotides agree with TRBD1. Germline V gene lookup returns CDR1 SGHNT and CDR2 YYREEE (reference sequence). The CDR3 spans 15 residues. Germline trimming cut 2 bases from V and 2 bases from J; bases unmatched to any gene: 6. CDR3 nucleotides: TGTGCCAGCAGCTTTAGGGGGCCTGTACAAGAGACCCAGTACTTC. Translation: CASSFRGPVQETQYF.

The CDR3 bases are TGTGCCAGCAGCCGCAAGGGACAGGGGTTTGATGAGCAGTTCTTC. Translating it yields CASSRKGQGFDEQFF. V gene TRBV7-2 combines with J gene TRBJ2-1, with 10 bases fitting TRBD1. Germline V gives CDR1 SGHTA, CDR2 FQGNSA. The V segment lost 5 bases and the J segment 8 bases; nucleotides outside the gene matches: 9. This CDR3 comprises 15 residues.